These T cell receptor beta chains were read from a single sample in a study of shared clonotypes between healthy human individuals. Only in-frame clones appear in the TCRdb table, and some are missing; sequencing was by immunoSEQ multiplex PCR. The sample has roughly 2,000,000 clones; roughly 95% are singletons. Source material: naive CD8+ T cells from PBMCs. The receptors were gathered from a man aged 18 to 30 in good health. Some clones in this sample may be carry-over from other donors' samples. Each CDR3 is given with its conserved first and last residue. A D gene is named only where the DNA matches it firmly.

TRBV28	TRBJ1-4	-	CASRARGRGIPEKLFF
TRBV29-1	-	-	CSVKGGPYEQYF
TRBV9	TRBJ2-7	-	CASSAGDSPYEQYF
TRBV7-9	TRBJ2-7	-	CASSPEKNYEQYF
TRBV19	TRBJ2-3	-	CASSLGSRSTQYF
TRBV7-6	TRBJ2-7	TRBD2	CASSSGTSGDYEQYF
TRBV11-2	TRBJ2-7	-	CASSPPLGKGFYEQYF
TRBV15	TRBJ1-5	-	CATRKDGNNQPQHF
TRBV10-1	TRBJ2-7	-	CASGHSVNEQYF
TRBV6-1	TRBJ1-6	-	CASSEAGGSWELHF
TRBV7-6	TRBJ2-7	-	CASSLILGLSDEQYF
TRBV7-9	TRBJ1-2	TRBD1	CASSLGQGNGYTF
TRBV2	TRBJ2-5	TRBD1	CASSGRRGLETQYF
TRBV15	TRBJ2-2	-	CATSRGTVNTGELFF
TRBV27	TRBJ2-5	TRBD1	CASREGQGATKTQYF
TRBV29-1	TRBJ2-7	TRBD1	CSVEGGTGSYEQYF
TRBV18	TRBJ1-1	TRBD1	CASSLLTGGLNTEAFF
TRBV28	TRBJ2-7	-	CASRVGRNYEQYF
TRBV15	TRBJ1-1	-	CATSRGRNTEAFF
TRBV28	TRBJ2-7	-	CASSLSWPGSSYEQYF
TRBV27	TRBJ2-2	-	CASSPWDTTGELFF
TRBV4-1	TRBJ2-1	TRBD1	CASSQDQRQGNEQFF